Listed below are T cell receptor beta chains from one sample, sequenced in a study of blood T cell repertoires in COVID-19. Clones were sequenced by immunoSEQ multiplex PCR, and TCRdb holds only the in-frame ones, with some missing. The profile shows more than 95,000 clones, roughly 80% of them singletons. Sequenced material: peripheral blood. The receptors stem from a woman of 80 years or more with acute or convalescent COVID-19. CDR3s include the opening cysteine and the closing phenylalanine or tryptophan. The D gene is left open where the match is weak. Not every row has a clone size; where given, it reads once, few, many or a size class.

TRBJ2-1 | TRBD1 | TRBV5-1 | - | TGCGCCAGCAGCCAAGGAGACAGGGCGTCGTACAATGAGCAGTTCTTC | CASSQGDRASYNEQFF
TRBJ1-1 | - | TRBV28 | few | TGTGCCAGCACCGTAGGGACATTGAACACTGAAGCTTTCTTT | CASTVGTLNTEAFF
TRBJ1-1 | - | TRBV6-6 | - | TGTGCCAGCAGTTACTCAGGGGGTCTAAGGGAAGCTTTCTTT | CASSYSGGLREAFF
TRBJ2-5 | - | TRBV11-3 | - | TGTGCCAGCAGCTTACGAAGGGGGAACGTTATAGAGACCCAGTACTTC | CASSLRRGNVIETQYF
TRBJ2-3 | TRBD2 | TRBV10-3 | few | TGTGCCATCAGTGAGTCGATAGCGGGAGTAGCAGATACGCAGTATTTT | CAISESIAGVADTQYF
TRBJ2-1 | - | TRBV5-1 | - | TGCGCCAGCAGCTCTGGGACACTCAATGAGCAGTTCTTC | CASSSGTLNEQFF
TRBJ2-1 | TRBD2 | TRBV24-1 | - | TGTGCCACCAGTGACCCGCTAGCGGGAGGCAATCCTCTTAGGCAGTTCTTC | CATSDPLAGGNPLRQFF
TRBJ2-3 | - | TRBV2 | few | TGTGCCAGCAGTGGATCGGGGGATACGCAGTATTTT | CASSGSGDTQYF
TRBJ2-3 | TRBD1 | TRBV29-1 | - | TGCAGCGCCAGGGGGAGCACAGATACGCAGTATTTT | CSARGSTDTQYF
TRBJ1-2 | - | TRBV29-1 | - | TGCAGCGTTTTCCGGGAACCTGGCTACACCTTC | CSVFREPGYTF
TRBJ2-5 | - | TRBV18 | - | TGTGCCAGCTCACCAGCGGAGGAGACCCAGTACTTC | CASSPAEETQYF